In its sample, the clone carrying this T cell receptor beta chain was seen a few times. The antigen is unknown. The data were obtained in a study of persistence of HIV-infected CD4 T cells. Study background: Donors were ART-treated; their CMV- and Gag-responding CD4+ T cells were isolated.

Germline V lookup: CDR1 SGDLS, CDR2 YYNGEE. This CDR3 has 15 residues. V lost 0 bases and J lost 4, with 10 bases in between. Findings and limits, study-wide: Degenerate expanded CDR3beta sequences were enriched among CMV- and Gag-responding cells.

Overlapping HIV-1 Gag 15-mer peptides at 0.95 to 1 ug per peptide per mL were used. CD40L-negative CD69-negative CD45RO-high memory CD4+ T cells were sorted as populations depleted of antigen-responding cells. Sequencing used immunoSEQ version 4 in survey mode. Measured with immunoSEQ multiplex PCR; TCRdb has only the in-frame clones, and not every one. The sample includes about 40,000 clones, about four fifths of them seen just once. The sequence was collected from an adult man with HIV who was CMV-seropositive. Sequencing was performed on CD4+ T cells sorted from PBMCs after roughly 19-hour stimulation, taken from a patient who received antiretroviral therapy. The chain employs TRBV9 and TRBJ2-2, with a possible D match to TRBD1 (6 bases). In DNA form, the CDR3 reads TGTGCCAGCAGCGTAGTTGGGGGCACCACCGGGGAGCTGTTTTTT. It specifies CASSVVGGTTGELFF.